This T cell receptor beta chain was identified during a study of cytomegalovirus exposure and HLA in healthy donors. Trimming took off 3 bases at V and 2 bases at J, with 11 bases between the two ends. The germline gives CDR1 SQVTM, CDR2 ANQGSEA. The CDR3 contains 13 residues. The PCR had 60 Vbeta and 13 Jbeta primers. Sequenced by immunoSEQ multiplex PCR; TCRdb stores in-frame clones only, minus some. The table records under 200,000 clones, over 65% of them present only once. This TCR was recovered from a man aged 55 to 70 in good health and CMV-seronegative. The rearrangement joins TRBV29-1 to TRBJ2-7, with D tentatively TRBD1 (6 bases). Source material: PBMCs. The CDR3 loop is CSVEARGAYEQYF. The CDR3 DNA is TGCAGCGTTGAGGCCAGGGGCGCCTACGAGCAGTACTTC.